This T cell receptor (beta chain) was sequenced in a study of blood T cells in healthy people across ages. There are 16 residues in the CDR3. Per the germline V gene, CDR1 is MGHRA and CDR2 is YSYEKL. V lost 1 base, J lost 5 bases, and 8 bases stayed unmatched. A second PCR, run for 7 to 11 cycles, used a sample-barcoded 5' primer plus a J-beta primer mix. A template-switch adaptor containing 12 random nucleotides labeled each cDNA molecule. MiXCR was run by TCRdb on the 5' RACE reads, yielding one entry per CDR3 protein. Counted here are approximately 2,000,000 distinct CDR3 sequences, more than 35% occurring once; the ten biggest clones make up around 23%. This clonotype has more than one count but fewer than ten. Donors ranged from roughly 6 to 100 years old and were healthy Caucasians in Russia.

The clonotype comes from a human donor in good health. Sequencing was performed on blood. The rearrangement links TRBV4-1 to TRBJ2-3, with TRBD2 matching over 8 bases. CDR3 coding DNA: TGCGCCAGCAGCCAAGGCGGTAGCGGGGATGTAGATACGCAGTATTTT. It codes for CASSQGGSGDVDTQYF.